Below are 32 T cell receptor beta chains sequenced from a single sample in a study of cytomegalovirus exposure and HLA in healthy donors (dated by TCRdb to about 2017). The library was made by the immunoSEQ multiplex PCR assay. For the multiplex PCR, a mixture combining 60 forward primers for TCR Vbeta segments and 13 reverse primers for TCR Jbeta segments was used. The clones in this table, taken by TCRdb from immuneACCESS, are in-frame only. Not every clone is retained; where verified, under half of the shortfall comes from an unresolved V gene, and the cause of the rest is unknown. This sample lists some 160,000 clones; 76% were detected once. Around 2% of the sample comes from the top ten. Sequencing was carried out using PBMCs. These TCRs come from a woman aged 40 to 50 in good health and CMV-seronegative.

The rearrangement uses TRBV28 and TRBJ1-2; possibly TRBD1 for D (6 bases). Germline V gene data show CDR1 as MDHEN and CDR2 as SYDVKM. The CDR3 runs 15 residues. With 6 bases removed from V and 3 bases from J, the gap between germline ends came to 17 bases. The CDR3 region has the DNA TGTGCCAGCAGCACACCAGGGGCCGGTGACTATGGCTACACCTTC. Amino acid sequence: CASSTPGAGDYGYTF.

This clone was found once. This chain uses TRBV4-2 with TRBJ1-2; D is ambiguous. The CDR3 covers 18 residues. CDR1 LGHNA and CDR2 YNFKEQ come from the germline V gene. The V end was cut by 1 base, the J end by 13 bases, with 31 bases between. The CDR3 DNA is TGTGCCAGCAGCCAAGGACAAAGCGGGGATCCCCTCAGCCGGAATTGCACCTTC. Protein product: CASSQGQSGDPLSRNCTF.

The rearrangement joins TRBV27 to TRBJ2-2, with 12 bases aligning to TRBD1. V shed 7 bases and J 3 bases; nucleotides not matched to a gene: 6. Germline V CDR1 and CDR2: MNHEY, SMNVEV (reference sequence). The CDR3 sequence is 16 residues long. The DNA of the CDR3 is TGTGCCAGCACCCCGGGACAGGGGGCGGACACCGGGGAGCTGTTTTTT. Protein: CASTPGQGADTGELFF.

The J gene is TRBJ1-6, the V gene TRBV30; the match to TRBD1 covers 8 bases. This CDR3 has 15 residues. Germline CDR1 GTSNPN, CDR2 SVGIG (reference sequence). V lost 0 bases and J lost 7; bases outside the gene matches: 5. Written as DNA, the CDR3 is TGTGCCTGGAGTGTTCAGGGGGCGGAAAATTCACCCCTCCACTTT. Translation: CAWSVQGAENSPLHF.

This clone was counted a single time. The V gene is TRBV4-2, the J gene TRBJ2-3, with D perhaps matching TRBD1 (6 bases). Germline V lookup: CDR1 LGHNA, CDR2 YNFKEQ. This CDR3 region has 15 residues. V lost 4 bases to trimming and J lost 4 bases, with 15 bases between them. In nucleotides, the CDR3 is TGTGCCAGCAGCCCCCACAGGGATGGAGCAGATACGCAGTATTTT. Amino acid sequence: CASSPHRDGADTQYF.

The chain recombines TRBV5-1 with TRBJ1-1; possible D gene TRBD1, 6 bases. With 0 bases removed from V and 4 bases from J, the gap between germline ends came to 10 bases. The CDR3 runs 14 residues. CDR1 and CDR2 from the germline V gene are SGHRS and YFSETQ. This CDR3 is CASSLDRAITEAFF. As DNA, the CDR3 is TGCGCCAGCAGCTTGGACAGGGCGATCACTGAAGCTTTCTTT.

The gene calls are TRBV9 and TRBJ2-7, with 10 bases aligning to TRBD2. Trimming at V came to 3 bases and at J to 4 bases, leaving 4 bases not matched to a gene. The germline V gene has CDR1 SGDLS and CDR2 YYNGEE. The CDR3 runs to 14 residues. CDR3 DNA sequence: TGTGCCAGCAGCGGCGGGACTAGCGATTACGAGCAGTACTTC. This encodes CASSGGTSDYEQYF.

This chain joins TRBV5-1 and TRBJ1-4, with D uncertain. Germline V lookup: CDR1 SGHRS, CDR2 YFSETQ. Between the trimmed V and J ends, which lost 2 bases and 8 bases, there was a span of 16 bases. The CDR3 runs to 15 residues. CDR3 amino acids: CASSLDPPAGEKLFF. Here the CDR3 DNA reads TGCGCCAGCAGCTTAGACCCCCCGGCGGGCGAAAAACTGTTTTTT.

This rearrangement joins TRBV11-2 to TRBJ1-1; D is unresolved. Trimming removed 5 bases from V and 0 bases from J, with 10 bases in between. The V gene's germline CDR1 is SGHAT and CDR2 FQNNGV. The length of the CDR3 is 14 residues. Here the CDR3 reads CASSRKTVNTEAFF. In nucleotides, the CDR3 is TGTGCCAGCAGCCGCAAAACAGTGAACACTGAAGCTTTCTTT.

The rearrangement joins TRBV7-9 to TRBJ1-2; no definite D call. Germline V gives CDR1 SEHNR, CDR2 FQNEAQ (reference sequence). The length of the CDR3 is 13 residues. V was pared by 5 bases and J by 8 bases, with 15 bases between. In nucleotides, the CDR3 is TGTGCCAGCAGCGCCGATCGGAGAAGGGGCTACACCTTC. This encodes CASSADRRRGYTF.

The V gene is TRBV2, the J gene TRBJ2-1; D not certain. Trimming took 4 bases from V and 2 from J, leaving 9 bases between them. This CDR3 has 14 residues. The germline V gene encodes CDR1 SNHLY and CDR2 FYNNEI. CDR3 residues: CASSVSQAYNEQFF. CDR3 coding DNA: TGTGCCAGCAGTGTATCGCAGGCCTACAATGAGCAGTTCTTC.

The chain carries TRBV11-2 and TRBJ1-2; weak D call: TRBD1 (6 bases). V lost 6 bases and J lost 0, with 23 bases in between. This CDR3 contains 18 residues. Germline assignment: CDR1 SGHAT and CDR2 FQNNGV. CDR3 amino acids: CASRSLSQRGRANYGYTF. CDR3 bases: TGTGCCAGCAGGTCTCTAAGCCAAAGGGGGAGAGCTAACTATGGCTACACCTTC.

For the CDR3, the DNA is TGTGCCAGCAGCCTCTCGTTGGACTCGATTGCAACTAATGAAAAACTGTTTTTT. This codes for CASSLSLDSIATNEKLFF. The chain carries TRBV9 and TRBJ1-4; the D is unclear. Germline V gene sequence: CDR1 SGDLS, CDR2 YYNGEE. The CDR3 is 18 amino acids. The V end lost 4 bases, the J end lost 0 bases, and 19 bases lay between the germline ends.

In its sample, this clone was seen a few times. The rearrangement uses TRBV27 and TRBJ1-2; D uncertain. The CDR3 is 13 amino acids. Germline CDR1 reads MNHEY; CDR2 reads SMNVEV (reference sequence). V was trimmed by 2 bases and J by 3 bases, leaving 7 bases between them. CDR3 sequence: CASSLGPDYGYTF. In nucleotides, the CDR3 is TGTGCCAGCAGTTTAGGGCCCGACTATGGCTACACCTTC.

This clone is a singleton in its sample. J is TRBJ2-7 and V is TRBV27; 7 positions agree with TRBD1. CDR1 and CDR2 from the germline V gene are MNHEY and SMNVEV (reference sequence). With 6 bases clipped from V and 2 bases from J, the junction kept 7 bases outside the gene matches. CDR3 size: 14 residues. CDR3: CASRTTGEPYEQYF. CDR3 nucleotide sequence: TGTGCCAGCAGAACAACAGGGGAACCCTACGAGCAGTACTTC.

The rearrangement links TRBV19 to TRBJ1-2; perhaps TRBD1 as D (6 bases). This CDR3 is built from 17 residues. Germline CDR1 LNHDA, CDR2 SQIVND (reference sequence). V lost 3 bases, J lost 4 bases, and 21 bases lay in between. CDR3 region: CASSIGTRGMLSYGYTF. The CDR3 bases are TGTGCCAGTAGTATCGGCACCAGGGGTATGTTAAGCTATGGCTACACCTTC.

The count of this clone is one. The chain couples TRBV6-5 to TRBJ2-3; 7 bases align to TRBD1. J was trimmed by 5 bases and V by 6 bases; bases with no gene match: 5. Germline CDR1 and CDR2: MNHEY and SVGAGI. CDR3 length: 13 amino acids. CDR3 bases: TGTGCCAGCAGGAGACAGGGTAAAGATACGCAGTATTTT. Protein sequence: CASRRQGKDTQYF.

CDR3 bases: TGCGCCAGCAGCTTGGCCTGGACAGGGCAAGAGACCCAGTACTTC. This codes for CASSLAWTGQETQYF. V usage is TRBV5-1 and J usage is TRBJ2-5; 8 bases map to TRBD1. The CDR3 runs to 15 residues. Trimming removed 0 bases from V and 2 bases from J; junction bases left unmatched: 3. CDR1 and CDR2 (germline): SGHRS, YFSETQ. The full variable domain, in which reference TRBV5-1 and TRBJ2-5 provide the parts outside the CDR3, is KAGVTQTPRYLIKTRGQQVTLSCSPISGHRSVSWYQQTPGQGLQFLFEYFSETQRNKGNFPGRFSGRQFSNSRSEMNVSTLELGDSALYLCASSLAWTGQETQYFGPGTRLLVL.

The V call is TRBV6-5, the J call TRBJ1-2; D ambiguous. The CDR3 contains 14 residues. V shed 0 bases and J shed 4 bases, with 9 bases lying between them. CDR1 is MNHEY, CDR2 SVGAGI, per germline. CDR3 DNA sequence: TGTGCCAGCAGTTACTCCCCTCGGTCCTATGGCTACACCTTC. Amino acid sequence: CASSYSPRSYGYTF.

CDR3 residues: CASSPTRVPDTGELFF. CDR3 in DNA: TGTGCCAGCAGCCCTACCAGGGTACCGGACACCGGGGAGCTGTTTTTT. The chain joins TRBV7-6 to TRBJ2-2; D might be TRBD1 (5 bases). The CDR3 contains 16 residues. The ends were cut back, 5 bases at V and 3 bases at J, with 16 bases in the middle. From germline, CDR1 is SGHVS and CDR2 FNYEAQ.

V and J are TRBV2 and TRBJ1-1; no clear D. This CDR3 has 12 residues. The germline gives CDR1 SNHLY, CDR2 FYNNEI. V lost 4 bases to trimming and J lost 7 bases, with 10 bases between them. CDR3 sequence: CASSAGGVEAFF. The DNA of the CDR3 is TGTGCCAGCAGTGCCGGCGGGGTTGAAGCTTTCTTT.

With respect to this clone: The junction differs from germline at one of its ends, possibly a read error. Other DNA sequences in this specimen translate into the identical CDR3. This chain uses TRBV7-8 with TRBJ1-1; 9 positions agree with TRBD1. The CDR3 sequence is 15 residues long. Germline assignment: CDR1 SGHVS and CDR2 FQNEAQ. The CDR3 region has the DNA TGTGCCAGCAGCATAAGGGACAGGGAGAACACTGAAGCTTTCTTC. Protein product: CASSIRDRENTEAFF.

J is TRBJ2-6 and V is TRBV4-1; D is perhaps TRBD2 (5 bases). V was cut by 0 bases and J by 1 base, with 7 bases left in between. This CDR3 has 16 residues. Germline V gene data show CDR1 as MGHRA and CDR2 as YSYEKL. CDR3 residues: CASSQETGSGANVLTF. In DNA, the CDR3 is TGCGCCAGCAGCCAAGAGACGGGGTCTGGGGCCAACGTCCTGACTTTC.

This clone occurred a few times. The rearrangement uses TRBV6-1 and TRBJ1-5; the D gene is possibly TRBD1 (5 bases). The CDR3 is made up of 18 amino acids. V lost 2 bases and J lost 2, with 19 bases in between. Germline CDR1 MNHNS, CDR2 SASEGT. CDR3 sequence reads: CASSEIGATFIGNQPQHF. The DNA for the CDR3 is TGTGCCAGCAGTGAAATAGGGGCGACCTTTATAGGCAATCAGCCCCAGCATTTT.

The chain recombines TRBV27 with TRBJ1-1; 10 bases are shared with TRBD1. There are 15 residues in the CDR3. V was clipped by 1 base and J by 3 bases; unmatched bases: 2. Germline V lookup: CDR1 MNHEY, CDR2 SMNVEV (reference sequence). The CDR3 region is CASSLFDRGHTEAFF. CDR3 coding DNA: TGTGCCAGCAGTTTATTTGACAGGGGGCACACTGAAGCTTTCTTT.

The gene calls are TRBV7-9 and TRBJ2-2; 7 positions match TRBD2. This CDR3 has 15 residues. CDR1 SEHNR and CDR2 FQNEAQ come from the germline V gene (reference sequence). V lost 5 bases, J lost 4 bases, and 7 bases stayed unmatched. CDR3 DNA: TGTGCCAGCAGCCGGGGATCGGGGGGCACCGGGGAGCTGTTTTTT. Amino acids: CASSRGSGGTGELFF.

The V and J genes are TRBV2 and TRBJ2-7, with D unresolved. Germline assignment: CDR1 SNHLY and CDR2 FYNNEI. This CDR3 region has 11 residues. Trimming removed 9 bases from V and 3 bases from J, with 9 bases in between. The CDR3 reads CASSWLYEQYF. CDR3 sequence (DNA): TGTGCCAGTTCTTGGCTCTACGAGCAGTACTTC.

This chain joins TRBV4-1 and TRBJ2-1, with 8 bases lining up with TRBD2. The trim removed 1 base at V and 4 bases at J, leaving 6 bases unmatched. The CDR3 runs 16 residues. In germline, CDR1 is MGHRA, CDR2 YSYEKL. CDR3 nucleotides: TGCGCCAGCAGCCAAGTCCAGCGGGAGAAATACAATGAGCAGTTCTTC. Amino acids: CASSQVQREKYNEQFF.

This chain joins TRBV19 and TRBJ1-2, with no clear D. The CDR3 length is 12 residues. The germline V and J ends were trimmed by 4 bases and 2 bases, with 5 bases remaining between them. CDR1 is LNHDA, CDR2 SQIVND, per germline (reference sequence). CDR3 bases: TGTGCCAGTAGTAAACAGAACTATGGCTACACCTTC. Its translation: CASSKQNYGYTF.

The chain combines TRBV19 with TRBJ1-1, with D maybe TRBD1 (5 bases). Trimming removed 6 bases from V and 5 bases from J, with 13 bases in between. Per the germline V gene, CDR1 is LNHDA and CDR2 is SQIVND (reference sequence). This CDR3 is built from 13 residues. The CDR3 nucleotides are TGTGCCAGTAGAGGGGATCTTCGAACTGAAGCTTTCTTT. It is translated as CASRGDLRTEAFF.

The V gene is TRBV27, the J gene TRBJ2-6; weak D call: TRBD2 (7 bases). V was cut by 3 bases and J by 7 bases, with 16 bases left in between. The germline V gene has CDR1 MNHEY and CDR2 SMNVEV (reference sequence). This CDR3 is built from 16 residues. CDR3 in DNA: TGTGCCAGCAGTTTGCCTGGAGGGGGGGGTGCCAACGTCCTGACTTTC. This codes for CASSLPGGGGANVLTF. The full variable domain, completed using reference TRBV27 and TRBJ2-6, is EAQVTQNPRYLITVTGKKLTVTCSQNMNHEYMSWYRQDPGLGLRQIYYSMNVEVTDKGDVPEGYKVSRKEKRNFPLILESPSPNQTSLYFCASSLPGGGGANVLTFGAGSRLTVL.

V and J are TRBV6-5 and TRBJ1-5; D ambiguous. Germline V lookup: CDR1 MNHEY, CDR2 SVGAGI. The V and J ends lost 5 bases and 4 bases respectively, with 6 bases between them. The CDR3 contains 12 residues. The CDR3 DNA is TGTGCCAGCAGTGACTTAAATCAGCCCCAGCATTTT. It specifies CASSDLNQPQHF.